Listed here are 8 T cell receptor beta chains from one sample, sequenced in a study of blood T cell repertoires in COVID-19. Sequencing was performed with immunoSEQ multiplex PCR; in TCRdb, only in-frame clones are kept and a portion is missing. The sample has about 270,000 clones; approximately 85% are singletons. The sequenced material came from peripheral blood. These receptors were taken from a woman aged 70-85 years with acute or convalescent COVID-19.

The chain links TRBV6-5 to TRBJ2-7; D is unclear. V gave up 11 bases and J gave up 0 bases, with 20 bases separating them. The CDR3 totals 15 residues. Germline V lookup: CDR1 MNHEY, CDR2 SVGAGI. The CDR3 nucleotides read TGTGCCTCCCGACCAGGTTCCTCTAACTCCTACGAGCAGTACTTC. This encodes CASRPGSSNSYEQYF.

This chain links TRBV5-4 with TRBJ2-2; 8 bases fit TRBD2. The junction had 6 bases not matched to a gene; V was cut back by 3 bases and J by 5 bases. From germline, CDR1 is SGHNT and CDR2 YYREEE (reference sequence). The CDR3 contains 15 residues. CDR3: CASSSAGGATGELFF. The CDR3 nucleotides read TGTGCCAGCAGCTCGGCGGGGGGTGCAACCGGGGAGCTGTTTTTT.

The chain employs TRBV12-5 and TRBJ2-5; TRBD2 agrees at 8 bases. The CDR3 has 15 residues. V was clipped by 1 base and J by 2 bases; unmatched bases: 3. Looked up from germline, CDR1 is LGHNT and CDR2 is FRNRAP. The CDR3 region has the DNA TGTGCTAGTGGTTTGGGGAGCGGGGGTCAAGAGACCCAGTACTTC. This codes for CASGLGSGGQETQYF.

The J gene is TRBJ1-6, the V gene TRBV27; possibly TRBD1 for D (5 bases). Trimming cost V 2 bases and J 0 bases, with 8 bases left between them. There are 16 residues in the CDR3. Looked up from germline, CDR1 is MNHEY and CDR2 is SMNVEV (reference sequence). CDR3 sequence (DNA): TGTGCCAGCAGTTTAAACCAGGGCTCCTATAATTCACCCCTCCACTTT. Its protein is CASSLNQGSYNSPLHF.

This chain uses TRBV5-6 with TRBJ2-1; 8 bases align to TRBD2. The trim removed 5 bases at V and 10 bases at J, leaving 17 bases unmatched. Germline loops: CDR1 SGHDT, CDR2 YYEEEE. This CDR3 has 16 residues. The CDR3 nucleotides are TGTGCCAGCAGTTTTACCGGGACTAGGTCTGTCAGAGAGCAGTTCTTC. As protein: CASSFTGTRSVREQFF.

The gene calls are TRBV19 and TRBJ1-1; D might be TRBD1 (6 bases). The V gene's germline CDR1 is LNHDA and CDR2 SQIVND (reference sequence). V was shortened by 5 bases and J by 1 base, with 14 bases between the two germline ends. The CDR3 sequence is 15 residues long. Here the CDR3 DNA reads TGTGCCAGTAGTCTACTTCAGGGGAGGAACACTGAAGCTTTCTTT. Protein product: CASSLLQGRNTEAFF.

This clone has more than one count but fewer than ten. This chain connects TRBV7-8 to TRBJ2-7; 7 nucleotides line up with TRBD1. The CDR3 covers 13 residues. CDR1 and CDR2 (germline): SGHVS, FQNEAQ. The V segment lost 8 bases and the J segment 3 bases; nucleotides outside the gene matches: 7. The CDR3 sequence is CASGDSTNYEQYF. For the CDR3, the DNA is TGTGCCAGCGGGGACAGTACAAACTACGAGCAGTACTTC.

The CDR3 reads CASSVGGDSYNEQFF. Here the CDR3 DNA reads TGTGCCAGCAGCGTAGGGGGGGATTCCTACAATGAGCAGTTCTTC. J is TRBJ2-1 and V is TRBV9; a possible D gene is TRBD2 (6 bases). Germline V gene lookup returns CDR1 SGDLS and CDR2 YYNGEE. The ends were cut back, 0 bases at V and 1 base at J, with 8 bases in the middle. The CDR3 has 15 residues.